This T cell receptor beta chain was captured in a study of cytomegalovirus exposure and HLA in healthy donors. Notes on the study in general: In a later analysis, TCR beta V- and J-gene trimming was associated with a missense DCLRE1C variant.

Both 60 Vbeta primers and 13 Jbeta primers went into the PCR. Some clones are missing from TCRdb's copy, which holds only in-frame ones; the method was immunoSEQ multiplex PCR. The sample includes some 120,000 clones, approximately 80% seen only once; the top ten take 10% to 11%. There are a few counts of this clone. The target antigen is unknown. The junction had 4 bases not matched to a gene; V was cut back by 4 bases and J by 2 bases. Germline CDR1 reads MNHEY; CDR2 reads SVGAGI. There are 14 residues in the CDR3. The chain uses TRBV6-5 and TRBJ1-1, with 7 bases matching TRBD1. This receptor was obtained from a man aged 35-49 years in good health and CMV-seropositive. Sequencing used PBMCs. The CDR3 DNA is TGTGCCAGCAGTTGGGGGACAGTCAACACTGAAGCTTTCTTT. This codes for CASSWGTVNTEAFF.